Following are 29 T cell receptor beta chains from one sample sequenced in a study of OX40 agonist ivuxolimab in advanced cancers. Profiling relied on immunoSEQ multiplex PCR, and the TCRdb table lists in-frame clones only, not all of them. The profile shows about 50,000 clones, around 86% of them singletons. The sequenced sample was CD4+ or CD8+ T cells sorted from blood, obtained in a trial of the OX40 agonist ivuxolimab. Every receptor here comes from an adult with an advanced solid tumor such as melanoma, head and neck, liver or kidney cancer.

The sample holds a few counts of this clone. The genes are TRBV7-3 and TRBJ1-5, with TRBD1 identical over 8 bases. Germline V gene sequence: CDR1 SGHTA, CDR2 FQGTGA. The CDR3 covers 16 residues. The V gene end was trimmed by 5 bases and the J gene end by 4 bases; junction bases not matched to a gene: 10. CDR3 amino acids: CASSRRNGQGNQPQHF. In DNA form, the CDR3 reads TGTGCCAGCAGCCGGCGAAATGGACAGGGAAATCAGCCCCAGCATTTT.

The chain combines TRBV5-1 with TRBJ2-3; 7 nucleotides agree with TRBD2. V lost 3 bases to trimming and J lost 1 base; unmatched junction nucleotides: 2. Germline CDR1 and CDR2: SGHRS and YFSETQ. This CDR3 has 14 residues. The CDR3 reads CASSSGGGTDTQYF. CDR3 nucleotides: TGCGCCAGCAGCTCTGGGGGGGGCACAGATACGCAGTATTTT.

The chain links TRBV5-4 to TRBJ2-7, with 7 bases lining up with TRBD2. The germline V gene encodes CDR1 SGHNT and CDR2 YYREEE (reference sequence). The trim removed 4 bases at V and 6 bases at J, leaving 13 bases unmatched. The CDR3 sequence is 15 residues long. This chain's CDR3 is CASSRGGTSVGEQYF. The CDR3 DNA reads as TGTGCCAGCAGCCGCGGCGGTACTAGCGTTGGCGAGCAGTACTTC.

J is TRBJ2-1 and V is TRBV6-1; tentative D call: TRBD2 (5 bases). CDR3 size: 15 residues. V shed 6 bases and J shed 0 bases, with 12 bases lying between them. CDR1 and CDR2 (germline): MNHNS, SASEGT. CDR3 bases: TGTGCCAGCAGGAGAGCGGTTAGCTCCTACAATGAGCAGTTCTTC. It specifies CASRRAVSSYNEQFF.

Only a few counts were recorded for this clone. V and J are TRBV13 and TRBJ2-7, with D unresolved. With 6 bases removed from V and 0 bases from J, the gap between germline ends came to 6 bases. The CDR3 covers 12 residues. Germline CDR1 and CDR2: PRHDT and FYEKMQ (reference sequence). The chain's CDR3 is CASSILSYEQYF. The CDR3 DNA reads TGTGCCAGCAGTATCCTCTCCTACGAGCAGTACTTC.

The genes are TRBV7-8 and TRBJ2-7; 7 bases fit TRBD2. V lost 5 bases and J lost 4; bases outside the gene matches: 14. Germline values: CDR1 SGHVS, CDR2 FQNEAQ. The CDR3 contains 16 residues. CDR3 in amino acids: CASSPLAGTMFYEQYF. CDR3 DNA sequence: TGTGCCAGCAGCCCCTTGGCGGGGACTATGTTTTACGAGCAGTACTTC.

This clone has just one count. V and J are TRBV18 and TRBJ2-7, with unresolved D. Germline loops: CDR1 KGHSH, CDR2 LQKENI. The V gene lost 3 bases and the J gene lost 3 bases, with 6 bases spanning the gap. CDR3 length: 12 residues. CDR3 DNA: TGTGCCAGCTCACCTGCTTTCTACGAGCAGTACTTC. It encodes CASSPAFYEQYF.

The rearrangement uses TRBV12-2 and TRBJ2-7. TRBV12-2 is annotated as a pseudogene. The CDR3 is made up of 20 amino acids. The CDR3 reads CASRLEGTAGTVCGPDEQYF. The CDR3 DNA follows: TGTGCAAGTCGCTTAGAGGGGACGGCAGGGACCGTGTGCGGGCCGGACGAGCAGTACTTC.

This clone is a singleton in its sample. The chain has TRBV5-1 and TRBJ1-4; 10 bases line up with TRBD1. This CDR3 spans 14 amino acids. The germline V gene encodes CDR1 SGHRS and CDR2 YFSETQ. The J segment lost 7 bases and the V segment lost 5 bases, leaving 5 bases of the junction unmatched. The CDR3: CASSLTGGGEKLFF. CDR3 nucleotide sequence: TGCGCCAGCAGTTTGACAGGGGGCGGTGAAAAACTGTTTTTT.

The V gene is TRBV2, the J gene TRBJ1-5, with 7 bases that match TRBD1. The germline V gene has CDR1 SNHLY and CDR2 FYNNEI. CDR3 length: 15 residues. Unmatched junction bases numbered 5, after V lost 3 bases and J lost 3 bases. The chain's CDR3 is CASSDGGTDNQPQHF. The CDR3 DNA follows: TGTGCCAGCAGTGATGGAGGGACAGACAATCAGCCCCAGCATTTT.

V usage is TRBV7-2 and J usage is TRBJ2-5; D is ambiguous. Trimming cost V 2 bases and J 2 bases, with 9 bases left between them. The germline V gene encodes CDR1 SGHTA and CDR2 FQGNSA. The length of the CDR3 is 14 residues. CDR3 in DNA: TGTGCCAGCAGCTTATCGGGTCTACAAGAGACCCAGTACTTC. Its translation is CASSLSGLQETQYF.

This clone was picked up one time. Written as DNA, the CDR3 is TGCGCCAGCAGCTCGACCTACGAGCAGTACTTC. It codes for CASSSTYEQYF. The V and J genes are TRBV5-1 and TRBJ2-7, with D uncertain. Germline V gene data show CDR1 as SGHRS and CDR2 as YFSETQ. The V end lost 3 bases, the J end lost 2 bases, and 3 bases lay between the germline ends. The CDR3 extends over 11 amino acids.

The chain employs TRBV5-4 and TRBJ2-3, with TRBD1 matching over 10 bases. The germline CDR1 and CDR2 sequences are SGHNT and YYREEE (reference sequence). CDR3 length: 15 amino acids. Trimming at V came to 3 bases and at J to 4 bases, leaving 5 bases not matched to a gene. The CDR3 coding sequence is TGTGCCAGCAGCTACGCCGGGACAGGGGCAGATACGCAGTATTTT. Translating it yields CASSYAGTGADTQYF.

This chain links TRBV30 with TRBJ2-7; possible D gene TRBD1, 6 bases. The CDR3 sequence is 13 residues long. V lost 2 bases to trimming and J lost 2 bases, with 10 bases between them. Per germline, CDR1 GTSNPN and CDR2 SVGIG (reference sequence). CDR3 protein: CAWSPGTTYEQYF. CDR3 nucleotide sequence: TGTGCCTGGAGTCCCGGGACAACCTACGAGCAGTACTTC.

The chain joins TRBV18 to TRBJ2-3; either TRBD1 or TRBD2 may fit D (6 bases each). Deletions cut 3 bases from V and 2 bases from J, with 24 bases between. CDR3 length equals 19 residues. Germline V gene sequence: CDR1 KGHSH, CDR2 LQKENI. The CDR3 protein is CASSPIAPVGGPPTDTQYF. The CDR3 DNA is TGTGCCAGCTCACCTATAGCCCCAGTGGGGGGCCCCCCCACAGATACGCAGTATTTT.

V usage is TRBV10-2 and J usage is TRBJ1-2; the D is unclear. Trimming removed 6 bases from V and 4 bases from J, with 18 bases in between. Per germline, CDR1 WSHSY and CDR2 SAAADI. The CDR3 length is 15 residues. CDR3 nucleotides: TGCGCCAGCAGGATGTCAGCCAATCGGGGCTATGGCTACACCTTC. This sequence encodes CASRMSANRGYGYTF.

V usage is TRBV28 and J usage is TRBJ2-7, with a tentative D call TRBD2 (5 bases). The CDR3 is 13 residues long. V lost 0 bases, J lost 6 bases, and 9 bases lay in between. Germline CDR1 is MDHEN and CDR2 is SYDVKM. CDR3 region: CASSLWGRGEQYF. The CDR3 DNA sequence: TGTGCCAGCAGTTTATGGGGTCGGGGCGAGCAGTACTTC. The variable domain in full, completed from reference TRBV28 and TRBJ2-7, reads DVKVTQSSRYLVKRTGEKVFLECVQDMDHENMFWYRQDPGLGLRLIYFSYDVKMKEKGDIPEGYSVSREKKERFSLILESASTNQTSMYLCASSLWGRGEQYFGPGTRLTVT.

The gene calls are TRBV27 and TRBJ2-5, with D tentatively TRBD1 (5 bases). This CDR3 spans 16 amino acids. V was cut by 4 bases and J by 3 bases, with 18 bases left in between. Germline V gene sequence: CDR1 MNHEY, CDR2 SMNVEV (reference sequence). Here the CDR3 reads CASSSLGMGREETQYF. CDR3 bases: TGTGCCAGCAGTTCTCTGGGAATGGGCAGGGAAGAGACCCAGTACTTC.

The rearrangement joins TRBV13 to TRBJ1-1, with D perhaps TRBD1 (5 bases). Germline values: CDR1 PRHDT, CDR2 FYEKMQ (reference sequence). V lost 10 bases to trimming and J lost 5 bases, with 32 bases between them. This CDR3 is 18 amino acids long. CDR3 residues: CATASVGAGNSPGTEAFF. CDR3 coding DNA: TGTGCCACCGCGAGCGTCGGTGCAGGGAACTCTCCGGGGACTGAAGCTTTCTTT. The full variable domain, its missing parts supplied by reference TRBV13 and TRBJ1-1, is AAGVIQSPRHLIKEKRETATLKCYPIPRHDTVYWYQQGPGQDPQFLISFYEKMQSDKGSIPDRFSAQQFSDYHSELNMSSLELGDSALYFCATASVGAGNSPGTEAFFGQGTRLTVV.

This clone has a handful of counts. This chain joins TRBV19 and TRBJ1-2, with D unresolved. The CDR3 runs 12 residues. The V end was cut by 7 bases, the J end by 8 bases, with 14 bases between. CDR1 is LNHDA and CDR2 is SQIVND in the germline V gene (reference sequence). CDR3 in amino acids: CASKDESRGYTF. The CDR3 nucleotides are TGTGCCAGTAAAGACGAAAGCAGAGGCTACACCTTC. Full variable domain (remainder filled in from reference TRBV19 and TRBJ1-2): DGGITQSPKYLFRKEGQNVTLSCEQNLNHDAMYWYRQDPGQGLRLIYYSQIVNDFQKGDIAEGYSVSREKKESFPLTVTSAQKNPTAFYLCASKDESRGYTFGSGTRLTVV.

The V call is TRBV5-6, the J call TRBJ2-5; no firm D call. Trimming pared 1 base from V and 5 bases from J, leaving 3 bases between. The CDR3 has 11 residues. Germline CDR1 SGHDT, CDR2 YYEEEE. CDR3: CASSLFETQYF. Here the CDR3 DNA reads TGTGCCAGCAGCTTGTTTGAGACCCAGTACTTC.

This sequence joins TRBV6-5 and TRBJ1-1; the D is unclear. The CDR3 covers 13 residues. V was pared by 3 bases and J by 5 bases, with 10 bases between. Germline CDR1 and CDR2: MNHEY and SVGAGI. DNA for the CDR3: TGTGCCAGCAGTTATTATCCGAGAACTGAAGCTTTCTTT. It yields the protein CASSYYPRTEAFF.

This rearrangement joins TRBV7-8 to TRBJ2-7, with D uncertain. The germline gives CDR1 SGHVS, CDR2 FQNEAQ. Trimming stripped 1 base from V and 2 bases from J, with 6 bases between. This CDR3 has 13 residues. Here the CDR3 reads CASSLVLAYEQYF. CDR3 DNA sequence: TGTGCCAGCAGCTTAGTTTTGGCCTACGAGCAGTACTTC.

V usage is TRBV2 and J usage is TRBJ2-7, with 12 nucleotides matching TRBD2. V was pared by 6 bases and J by 5 bases, with 5 bases of the junction left unmatched. The CDR3 is 14 amino acids. Germline loops: CDR1 SNHLY, CDR2 FYNNEI. The chain's CDR3 is CASRSSGRAHEQYF. In DNA form, the CDR3 reads TGTGCCAGCAGGTCTAGCGGGAGGGCCCACGAGCAGTACTTC. The variable domain in full, completed from reference TRBV2 and TRBJ2-7, reads EPEVTQTPSHQVTQMGQEVILRCVPISNHLYFYWYRQILGQKVEFLVSFYNNEISEKSEIFDDQFSVERPDGSNFTLKIRSTKLEDSAMYFCASRSSGRAHEQYFGPGTRLTVT.

This chain links TRBV5-6 with TRBJ1-5; maybe TRBD1 (5 bases). Germline-derived CDR1 and CDR2 are SGHDT and YYEEEE. The V gene lost 4 bases and the J gene lost 3 bases, with 17 bases spanning the gap. This CDR3 has 16 amino acids. CDR3 sequence reads: CASSDSIQANNQPQHF. The CDR3 DNA follows: TGTGCCAGCAGCGACTCAATACAGGCAAACAATCAGCCCCAGCATTTT.

The CDR3 here is CASSQVSGSTDTQYF. CDR3 bases: TGTGCCAGCAGCCAAGTTAGCGGGAGCACAGATACGCAGTATTTT. V is TRBV4-2 and J is TRBJ2-3; 7 bases are a match to TRBD2. CDR3 size: 15 residues. V trimming: 1 base; J trimming: 0 bases; junction bases outside the gene matches: 1. The germline gives CDR1 LGHNA, CDR2 YNFKEQ.

This chain uses TRBV29-1 with TRBJ2-7, with 11 bases that match TRBD2. V lost 3 bases and J lost 6; bases outside the gene matches: 4. The CDR3 runs 13 residues. From germline, CDR1 is SQVTM and CDR2 ANQGSEA. The CDR3 nucleotides are TGCAGCGTTGACTCACTAGCGGGAGCCGAGCAGTACTTC. Translated: CSVDSLAGAEQYF.

A note on this clone: Other DNA sequences of this sample code for an identical CDR3. The V and J genes are TRBV23-1 and TRBJ2-5; TRBD1 matches at 8 bases. TRBV23-1 has ORF status, its function being uncertain. V trimming: 0 bases; J trimming: 2 bases; junction bases outside the gene matches: 2. The CDR3 sequence is 15 residues long. Here the CDR3 DNA reads TGCGCCAGCAGTCAATCAAGGACAGGGCAAGAGACCCAGTACTTC. Encoded protein: CASSQSRTGQETQYF.

The CDR3 bases are TGTGCCAGCAGCCAAGATTGGCTAGGCAGAGATACGCAGTATTTT. Translated: CASSQDWLGRDTQYF. This chain connects TRBV4-2 to TRBJ2-3; no definite D call. The CDR3 sequence is 15 residues long. V lost 0 bases, J lost 5 bases, and 12 bases lay in between. Germline V gene lookup returns CDR1 LGHNA and CDR2 YNFKEQ.